Listed below are T cell receptor beta chains from one sample, sequenced in a study of blood T cell repertoires in COVID-19. The table came from immunoSEQ multiplex PCR; TCRdb's copy has only in-frame clones and leaves some out. The profile covers approximately 90,000 clones, with approximately 88% appearing a single time and 25% to 40% taken by the ten largest. Sequenced: peripheral blood. The receptors stem from a woman older than 75 with active or convalescent COVID-19. Each CDR3 is given with its conserved first and last residue. The D gene is left open where the match is weak. The size field is filled for only some rows; it gives once, few, many or a size class.

>NA|TRBJ1-1|TRBV5-4|NA
CASNVDTDRTEAFF
TGTGCCAGCAACGTAGATACCGACAGGACTGAAGCTTTCTTT
>few|TRBJ2-7|TRBV7-2|NA
CASSDRPDEQYF
TGTGCCAGCAGCGATCGTCCGGACGAGCAGTACTTC
>NA|TRBJ2-3|TRBV5-1|NA
CASSSDGSSTDTQYF
TGCGCCAGCAGCTCCGACGGGAGTAGCACAGATACGCAGTATTTT
>NA|TRBJ2-5|TRBV27|NA
CASSQLPLQETQYF
TGTGCCAGCAGTCAACTCCCACTTCAAGAGACCCAGTACTTC
>NA|TRBJ1-3|TRBV7-2|NA
CASSPLSGTYSGNTIYF
TGTGCCAGCAGCCCACTCTCCGGGACATACTCTGGAAACACCATATATTTT
>NA|TRBJ1-4|TRBV6-5|TRBD1
CASTRLQGPNEKLFF
TGTGCCAGCACCCGCTTACAGGGGCCTAATGAAAAACTGTTTTTT
>NA|TRBJ1-6|TRBV30|NA
CAWSRGHQLHF
TGTGCCTGGAGTCGTGGACACCAACTCCACTTT
>NA|TRBJ2-5|TRBV7-3|TRBD2
CASSPRLAGDPAQETQYF
TGTGCCAGCAGCCCCCGACTAGCGGGAGACCCCGCGCAAGAGACCCAGTACTTC
>NA|TRBJ1-2|TRBV6-1|NA
CASSRDRDYGYTF
TGTGCCAGCAGCCGCGACAGAGACTATGGCTACACCTTC
>NA|TRBJ2-2|TRBV3-1/TRBV3-2|NA
CASSQAPDTGELFF
TGTGCCAGCAGCCAGGCCCCAGACACCGGGGAGCTGTTTTTT
>NA|TRBJ2-5|TRBV11-3|NA
CASSFERTLRETQYF
TGTGCCAGCAGCTTTGAGCGGACCCTCCGAGAGACCCAGTACTTC
>few|TRBJ1-1|TRBV19|TRBD1
CASRTGPSVGAFF
TGTGCCAGCCGGACAGGGCCATCCGTGGGAGCTTTCTTT
>NA|TRBJ2-3|TRBV3-1/TRBV3-2|NA
CASSQPRGAADTQYF
TGTGCCAGCAGCCAACCCCGGGGGGCGGCAGATACGCAGTATTTT
>NA|TRBJ1-1|TRBV6-2/TRBV6-3|NA
CASSWARGTEAFF
TGTGCCAGCAGTTGGGCGCGGGGCACTGAAGCTTTCTTT
>NA|TRBJ1-4|TRBV18|NA
CASSPPPNSEKLFF
TGTGCCAGCTCACCACCACCTAATAGCGAAAAACTGTTTTTT
>NA|TRBJ2-7|TRBV24-1|TRBD2
CATSDMSGGLNEQYF
TGTGCCACCAGTGACATGAGCGGGGGACTGAACGAGCAGTACTTC
>NA|TRBJ2-3|TRBV5-1|NA
CASSLEGRAADTQYF
TGCGCCAGCAGCTTGGAGGGCAGGGCGGCAGATACGCAGTATTTT
>NA|TRBJ2-7|TRBV7-2|NA
CASSLGQGIVSYEQYF
TGTGCCAGCAGCTTAGGCCAGGGGATAGTGTCCTACGAGCAGTACTTC